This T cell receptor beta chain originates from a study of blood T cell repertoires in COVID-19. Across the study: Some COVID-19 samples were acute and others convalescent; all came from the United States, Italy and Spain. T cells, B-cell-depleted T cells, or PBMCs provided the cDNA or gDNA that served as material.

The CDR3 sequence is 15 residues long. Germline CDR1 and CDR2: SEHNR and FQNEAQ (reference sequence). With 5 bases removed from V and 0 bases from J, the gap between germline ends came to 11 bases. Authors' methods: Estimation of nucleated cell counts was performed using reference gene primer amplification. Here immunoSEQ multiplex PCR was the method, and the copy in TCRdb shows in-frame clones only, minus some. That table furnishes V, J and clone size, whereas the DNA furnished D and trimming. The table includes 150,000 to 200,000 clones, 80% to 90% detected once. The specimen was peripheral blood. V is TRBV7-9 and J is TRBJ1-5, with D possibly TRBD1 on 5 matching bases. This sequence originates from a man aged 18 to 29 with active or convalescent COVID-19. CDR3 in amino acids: CASSAPGYSNQPQHF. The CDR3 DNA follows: TGTGCCAGCAGCGCCCCAGGGTATAGCAATCAGCCCCAGCATTTT.